One sample yielded the 17 T cell receptor beta chains listed below, sequenced in a study of T cells in Graves' hyperthyroidism and ophthalmopathy. The CDR3 regions of TCR beta were amplified from RNA transcripts. First-round RT-PCR of the TCR CDR3 relied on the HTBI primer set. TCRdb itself ran the multiplex PCR reads through MiXCR, one entry per CDR3 protein. The sample lists about 260,000 distinct CDR3 sequences; approximately 26% were seen once. The sample comprised blood. The receptors shown here come from a man aged 40-49 years with Graves' hyperthyroidism that later progressed to Graves' ophthalmopathy.

The chain uses TRBV4-2 and TRBJ2-7; D gene ambiguous. From germline, CDR1 is LGHNA and CDR2 YNFKEQ. The CDR3 has 11 amino acids. V dropped 0 bases and J dropped 6 bases, with 3 bases sitting between them. CDR3 in amino acids: CASSQESEQYF. CDR3 nucleotides: TGTGCCAGCAGCCAAGAATCCGAGCAGTACTTC.

The chain links TRBV6-5 to TRBJ2-7; D perhaps matches TRBD2 (5 bases). The CDR3 has 14 amino acids. Germline values: CDR1 MNHEY, CDR2 SVGAGI. V was clipped by 0 bases and J by 5 bases, with 11 bases between them. CDR3 sequence reads: CASSYSRGNHEQYF. The DNA of the CDR3 is TGTGCCAGCAGTTACTCGAGAGGGAACCACGAGCAGTACTTC.

This clonotype was seen many times. The chain combines TRBV6-1 with TRBJ1-1; the D gene is possibly TRBD1 (6 bases). Trimming removed 8 bases at V and 5 bases at J, with 21 bases between. The germline CDR1 and CDR2 sequences are MNHNS and SASEGT. This CDR3 is built from 15 residues. The CDR3 spells CASSTGIALGTEAFF. CDR3 DNA: TGTGCCAGCTCAACAGGGATCGCGTTGGGAACTGAAGCTTTCTTT.

The sample holds many counts of this clonotype. The rearrangement links TRBV10-2 to TRBJ2-7; TRBD2 might be the D (6 bases). The CDR3 sequence is 13 residues long. The germline V and J ends were trimmed by 8 bases and 0 bases, with 11 bases remaining between them. Germline V gene data show CDR1 as WSHSY and CDR2 as SAAADI. The CDR3 is CASLSGLSYEQYF. The CDR3 DNA reads TGCGCCAGCCTGAGCGGGCTCTCCTACGAGCAGTACTTC.

This clonotype was counted ten times or more. The rearrangement links TRBV7-3 to TRBJ2-7, with a tentative D call TRBD2 (6 bases). The V and J ends lost 2 bases and 3 bases respectively, with 11 bases between them. CDR1 and CDR2 from the germline V gene are SGHTA and FQGTGA. This CDR3 comprises 14 residues. The CDR3 is CASSLSGLNYEQYF. The CDR3 nucleotides are TGTGCCAGCAGCTTATCGGGACTTAACTACGAGCAGTACTTC. The full variable domain, with the rest looked up from reference TRBV7-3 and TRBJ2-7, is GAGVSQTPSNKVTEKGKYVELRCDPISGHTALYWYRQSLGQGPEFLIYFQGTGAADDSGLPNDRFFAVRPEGSVSTLKIQRTERGDSAVYLCASSLSGLNYEQYFGPGTRLTVT.

This clonotype was observed at least ten times. The chain links TRBV28 to TRBJ2-7; D is undetermined. The ends were cut back, 2 bases at V and 4 bases at J, with 24 bases in the middle. Germline V CDR1 and CDR2: MDHEN, SYDVKM. The CDR3 has 18 amino acids. The CDR3 DNA follows: TGTGCCAGCAGTTTACGGTTAGATAGGGATTGGGGAAGATACGAGCAGTACTTC. Encoded protein: CASSLRLDRDWGRYEQYF.

The chain employs TRBV6-2 or TRBV6-3 and TRBJ2-7, with D unclear. This CDR3 contains 11 residues. The germline gives CDR1 MNHEY, CDR2 SVGEGT. V was pared by 0 bases and J by 7 bases, with 4 bases between. CDR3 DNA: TGTGCCAGCAGTTACTCGAATGAGCAGTACTTC. Translation gives CASSYSNEQYF.

This clonotype has ten or more counts. V gene TRBV12-3 or TRBV12-4 combines with J gene TRBJ2-2; TRBD2 matches at 9 bases. Trimming took 7 bases from V and 0 from J; bases not matched to a gene: 3. This CDR3 is built from 15 residues. This CDR3 reads CASTLAGPNTGELFF. CDR3 nucleotides: TGTGCCAGCACCCTAGCGGGGCCGAACACCGGGGAGCTGTTTTTT.

The rearrangement links TRBV9 to TRBJ2-7; D may correspond to TRBD1 or TRBD2 (5 bases each). V lost 0 bases and J 6 bases, leaving 10 bases between the germline ends. Germline values: CDR1 SGDLS, CDR2 YYNGEE. This CDR3 region has 13 residues. CDR3 in DNA: TGTGCCAGCAGCGTAGGTTCCGGGACCGAGCAGTACTTC. The encoded protein is CASSVGSGTEQYF.

There are many counts of this clonotype. The chain employs TRBV12-3 or TRBV12-4 and TRBJ2-5; perhaps TRBD1 as D (6 bases). V was shortened by 4 bases and J by 0 bases, with 9 bases between the two germline ends. The CDR3 runs to 14 residues. The CDR3 DNA reads TGTGCCAGCAGTTACGGACAGCACCAAGAGACCCAGTACTTC. It translates to CASSYGQHQETQYF.

This clonotype was recorded many times. The V call is TRBV5-1, the J call TRBJ1-1; possible D gene TRBD1, 6 bases. The CDR3 sequence is 15 residues long. V was clipped by 5 bases and J by 1 base, with 15 bases between them. Looked up from germline, CDR1 is SGHRS and CDR2 is YFSETQ. CDR3 sequence (DNA): TGCGCCAGCAGTCGGGACACTGGGGGGAACACTGAAGCTTTCTTT. This encodes CASSRDTGGNTEAFF.

This clonotype was recorded at least ten times. This rearrangement joins TRBV6-5 to TRBJ2-7, with D perhaps TRBD1 or TRBD2 (5 bases each). CDR3 length: 14 amino acids. Germline CDR1 MNHEY, CDR2 SVGAGI. The V and J ends lost 5 bases and 4 bases respectively, with 15 bases between them. The CDR3 here is CASSLGGVLYEQYF. CDR3 coding DNA: TGTGCCAGCAGTCTTGGGGGTGTTCTGTACGAGCAGTACTTC.

This clonotype occurred many times. The chain is built from TRBV11-2 and TRBJ2-7, with D possibly being TRBD1 or TRBD2 (5 bases each). CDR3 length: 15 residues. Trimming pared 6 bases from V and 5 bases from J, leaving 20 bases between. The germline V gene has CDR1 SGHAT and CDR2 FQNNGV. As DNA, the CDR3 is TGTGCCAGCAGGCCTTTGAGGGGCCAAGGCCACGAGCAGTACTTC. This translates into CASRPLRGQGHEQYF.

V gene TRBV28 combines with J gene TRBJ1-5; D remains unclear. This CDR3 spans 14 amino acids. Trimming shortened V by 7 bases and J by 1 base, and 11 bases separated the two germline ends. CDR1 is MDHEN, CDR2 SYDVKM, per germline. CDR3 sequence: CASMSGASNQPQHF. The DNA for the CDR3 is TGTGCCAGCATGTCCGGTGCGAGCAATCAGCCCCAGCATTTT.

This clonotype showed up many times. This sequence joins TRBV18 and TRBJ1-3; D is uncertain. Germline CDR1 is KGHSH and CDR2 is LQKENI. Trimming removed 3 bases at V and 0 bases at J, with 9 bases between. There are 15 residues in the CDR3. This CDR3 reads CASSPQSISGNTIYF. As DNA, the CDR3 is TGTGCCAGCTCACCCCAGTCTATCTCTGGAAACACCATATATTTT.

The table lists this clonotype with many counts. V usage is TRBV2 and J usage is TRBJ2-7; TRBD1 agrees at 12 bases. This CDR3 region has 15 residues. The germline CDR1 and CDR2 sequences are SNHLY and FYNNEI. Trimming at V came to 1 base and at J to 4 bases, leaving 2 bases not matched to a gene. The CDR3 DNA is TGTGCCAGCAGTGAAGAGGGACAGGGGGCATACGAGCAGTACTTC. It translates to CASSEEGQGAYEQYF.

Many counts were recorded for this clonotype. This chain links TRBV6-1 with TRBJ2-4; D is perhaps TRBD1 or TRBD2 (5 bases each). The germline V and J ends were trimmed by 6 bases and 6 bases, with 18 bases remaining between them. This CDR3 has 15 amino acids. The germline gives CDR1 MNHNS, CDR2 SASEGT. In nucleotides, the CDR3 is TGTGCCAGCAGATTGGGGACGACAGCTCCAAACATTCAGTACTTC. As protein: CASRLGTTAPNIQYF.